The 2 T cell receptor beta chains presented below share a single source sample, sequenced in a study of Graves' ophthalmopathy and Graves' hyperthyroidism. From RNA, the CDR3 regions of TCR beta chains were amplified and sequenced. An initial RT-PCR round employing HTBI primers preceded a second-round multiplex PCR. TCRdb reprocessed the multiplex PCR reads with MiXCR, giving one entry per CDR3 protein. This table has 200,000 to 300,000 distinct CDR3 sequences, approximately 42% appearing once. Sequencing was done on a sample of peripheral blood. All receptors derive from an adult man with Graves' ophthalmopathy.

This clonotype was detected ten times or more. V and J are TRBV29-1 and TRBJ1-2; weak D call: TRBD1 (5 bases). With 8 bases removed from V and 4 bases from J, the gap between germline ends came to 11 bases. The V gene's germline CDR1 is SQVTM and CDR2 ANQGSEA. The CDR3 is 11 residues long. CDR3 loop: CSYRTTYGYTF. The CDR3 region has the DNA TGCAGCTACAGGACCACCTATGGCTACACCTTC.

V and J are TRBV7-9 and TRBJ1-4; D may be TRBD1 (6 bases). Germline CDR1 is SEHNR and CDR2 is FQNEAQ (reference sequence). The CDR3 spans 14 residues. The V end lost 5 bases, the J end lost 2 bases, and 9 bases lay between the germline ends. The CDR3 loop is CASSPGVTNEKLFF. CDR3 nucleotide sequence: TGTGCCAGCAGCCCAGGGGTGACTAATGAAAAACTGTTTTTT.